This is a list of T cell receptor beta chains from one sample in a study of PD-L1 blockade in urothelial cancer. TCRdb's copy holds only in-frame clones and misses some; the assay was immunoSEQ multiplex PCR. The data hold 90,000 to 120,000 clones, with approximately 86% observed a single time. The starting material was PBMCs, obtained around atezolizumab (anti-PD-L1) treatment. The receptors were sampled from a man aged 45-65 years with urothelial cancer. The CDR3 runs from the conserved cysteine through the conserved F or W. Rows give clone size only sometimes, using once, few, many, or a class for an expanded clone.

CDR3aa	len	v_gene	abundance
CASSLGSGQKTYPQYF	16	TRBV5-8	-
CASSLSRVGPLEQYF	15	TRBV28	once
CASSSRGVETQYF	13	TRBV7-8	-
CASSPLDRVYGYTF	14	TRBV14	-
CASSPDGARNNEQFF	15	TRBV7-8	-
CASSPRDAGDYEQYF	15	TRBV13	-
CASSAGQGHGNEQFF	15	TRBV9	-
CASSLQGAKDIQYF	14	TRBV7-9	-
CASSRRGSNQPQHF	14	TRBV5-4	-
CASSFAGNEKLFF	13	TRBV5-6	-
CATQFTDTQYF	11	TRBV28	few
CASSAGGLAGKNIQYF	16	TRBV5-4	-
CASSLPLGGVTEAFF	15	TRBV28	-